A selection of T cell receptor beta chains follows, all from one sample in a study of CD8 T cells in Susac syndrome. From the immunoSEQ multiplex PCR reads, TCRdb called clonotypes with MiXCR, one entry per CDR3 protein. The data show under 200,000 distinct CDR3 sequences, roughly 90% seen once. What was sequenced was CD4+ T cells from PBMCs. The origin of the receptors is a human donor with Susac syndrome. Both conserved end residues are trimmed from each CDR3.

j_call: TRBJ2-7
v_call: TRBV20-1
cdr3_aa: SARDGRTTSYEQY

j_call: TRBJ2-2
v_call: TRBV2
cdr3_aa: ASKNSGINTGELF

j_call: TRBJ2-1
v_call: TRBV5-1
cdr3_aa: ASSRMTRGGYNEQF

j_call: TRBJ2-7
v_call: TRBV20-1
cdr3_aa: SAPDKAGNEQY

j_call: TRBJ1-1
v_call: TRBV11-2
cdr3_aa: ASSLMGGIRSAF

j_call: TRBJ2-1
v_call: TRBV3-1
cdr3_aa: ASSQDPSGSNEQF

j_call: TRBJ2-3
v_call: TRBV12-3/TRBV12-4
cdr3_aa: ASSWRTEGTDTQY

j_call: TRBJ2-1
v_call: TRBV5-6
cdr3_aa: ASRESGRSSYNEQF

j_call: TRBJ2-2
v_call: TRBV14
cdr3_aa: ASSQPLRAGLNTGELF

j_call: TRBJ2-7
v_call: TRBV20-1
cdr3_aa: SAGGTSGINEQY

j_call: TRBJ1-5
v_call: TRBV20-1
cdr3_aa: SAHEGWGNQPQH

j_call: TRBJ1-4
v_call: TRBV20-1
cdr3_aa: SAVLPTNEKLF

j_call: TRBJ2-7
v_call: TRBV3-1
cdr3_aa: ASSQGVRARRSYEQY

j_call: TRBJ2-1
v_call: TRBV19
cdr3_aa: ASKLGRAQEYNEQF

j_call: TRBJ1-1
v_call: TRBV5-1
cdr3_aa: ASSPGGLSRNTEAF

j_call: TRBJ1-2
v_call: TRBV28
cdr3_aa: ASSFSDGQGIYGYT

j_call: TRBJ2-3
v_call: TRBV5-6
cdr3_aa: ASSSAGVDTDTQY

j_call: TRBJ2-7
v_call: TRBV15
cdr3_aa: ATSNRRQGKYEQY

j_call: TRBJ1-2
v_call: TRBV6-4
cdr3_aa: ASSEGTTTEYGYT

j_call: TRBJ1-4
v_call: TRBV15
cdr3_aa: ATQPGTGSNEKLF

j_call: TRBJ2-7
v_call: TRBV7-9
cdr3_aa: ASSQTTGPYEQY

j_call: TRBJ2-7
v_call: TRBV9
cdr3_aa: ASSVGLRAGYEQY

j_call: TRBJ2-5
v_call: TRBV6-5
cdr3_aa: ASSYSASGGAKTQY

j_call: TRBJ2-2
v_call: TRBV29-1
cdr3_aa: SGSRGTLGGELF

j_call: TRBJ1-1
v_call: TRBV7-2
cdr3_aa: ASSLQDRANTEAF

j_call: TRBJ2-3
v_call: TRBV29-1
cdr3_aa: SVDASTDTQY

j_call: TRBJ2-7
v_call: TRBV30
cdr3_aa: AWSAGASGSIYEQY

j_call: TRBJ1-1
v_call: TRBV11-2
cdr3_aa: ASRFTGRTEAF

j_call: TRBJ2-7
v_call: TRBV2
cdr3_aa: ASTSGEFYEQY

j_call: TRBJ2-1
v_call: TRBV6-5
cdr3_aa: ASSYSLAGGSSYNEQF

j_call: TRBJ2-3
v_call: TRBV6-5
cdr3_aa: ASSLGGVQGTDTQY

j_call: TRBJ2-3
v_call: TRBV5-1
cdr3_aa: ASSLWEAGTDTQY

j_call: TRBJ1-1
v_call: TRBV6-1
cdr3_aa: ASSEQRGTEAF

j_call: TRBJ1-2
v_call: TRBV3-1
cdr3_aa: ASSQDATTYGYT

j_call: TRBJ2-5
v_call: TRBV15
cdr3_aa: ATSRGTSGSPYGETQY

j_call: TRBJ2-5
v_call: TRBV12-3/TRBV12-4
cdr3_aa: ASSLWGKETQY

j_call: TRBJ2-5
v_call: TRBV3-1
cdr3_aa: ASSYPGTRKETQY

j_call: TRBJ1-1
v_call: TRBV4-2
cdr3_aa: ASSQAGTGGTEAF

j_call: TRBJ2-5
v_call: TRBV9
cdr3_aa: ASSLTGSSQETQY

j_call: TRBJ1-1
v_call: TRBV1
cdr3_aa: TSSQKSRTGGDTEAF

j_call: TRBJ1-4
v_call: TRBV5-6
cdr3_aa: ASSAATGTGEKLF

j_call: TRBJ2-5
v_call: TRBV15
cdr3_aa: ATSSYGGRGRETQY

j_call: TRBJ2-5
v_call: TRBV3-1
cdr3_aa: ASSRNRRETQY

j_call: TRBJ1-6
v_call: TRBV19
cdr3_aa: ASDHQGGGNSPLH

j_call: TRBJ1-4
v_call: TRBV28
cdr3_aa: ASFPQGAGEKLF

j_call: TRBJ2-5
v_call: TRBV5-8
cdr3_aa: ASSGSAQETQY

j_call: TRBJ2-3
v_call: TRBV7-8
cdr3_aa: ASSQRGDTQY

j_call: TRBJ2-6
v_call: TRBV27
cdr3_aa: ASSFEVAGANVLT

j_call: TRBJ1-1
v_call: TRBV21-1
cdr3_aa: AYRKRGLRTEAF

j_call: TRBJ2-5
v_call: TRBV2
cdr3_aa: ASRFGGPQETQY

j_call: TRBJ2-2
v_call: TRBV11-2
cdr3_aa: ASSYFLGRTNTGELF

j_call: TRBJ1-2
v_call: TRBV3-1
cdr3_aa: ASSQDRTGGHGYT

j_call: TRBJ2-3
v_call: TRBV11-2
cdr3_aa: ASSLGQKTDTQY

j_call: TRBJ1-5
v_call: TRBV7-9
cdr3_aa: ASSRTGIGDNQPQH

j_call: TRBJ2-3
v_call: TRBV30
cdr3_aa: AWERDRTDTQY

j_call: TRBJ2-7
v_call: TRBV11-2
cdr3_aa: ASSLDRGTGWGEQY

j_call: TRBJ1-1
v_call: TRBV6-6
cdr3_aa: ASRAGTANTEAF

j_call: TRBJ2-5
v_call: TRBV11-2
cdr3_aa: ASSFEPSGGNQETQY

j_call: TRBJ2-7
v_call: TRBV5-4
cdr3_aa: ASSLDRATYEQY

j_call: TRBJ1-5
v_call: TRBV18
cdr3_aa: ASSLEQGGNQPQH